This T cell receptor beta chain was captured by sequencing in a study of blood T cells in healthy people across ages (dated by TCRdb to the mid-2010s). For the wider study: In model experiments, template switching captured roughly one uniquely barcoded TCR beta cDNA molecule for every two T cells. The donors were divided into four age groups: young (average around 17 years), middle-aged (about 41), aged (around 59) and long-lived (about 90). To avoid experimental bias, donors of different ages were spread randomly across the sequencing lanes. To track age-related changes in TCR beta repertoire diversity, the study relied on deep sequencing normalized with unique cDNA molecular identifiers. Two additional independent replicas of 1 million unique cDNA reads from the same blood draw were analyzed for two donors (one aged 18 to 30 and one aged 80 or older). Beyond this particular receptor, the publication reports: Observed TCR beta diversity per million T cells fell roughly linearly with age, and a significant reduction was already apparent by age about 36. There was a strong correlation between observed TCR beta diversity and the percentage of naive T cells measured by flow cytometry. Compared with the aged group, the long-lived group had more naive CD4+ T cells, fewer expanded clones and increased TCR diversity, a pattern suggesting age selection. Bulk unsorted PBMC profiling prevented conclusive comparison of naive and antigen-experienced compartments. Estimates of total diversity based on one million sequenced T cells were regarded as lower bounds and as underestimates. The CMV infection status of donors was not known, potentially confounding age-related changes in expanded clonotypes.

The CDR3, cysteine through phenylalanine, is 17 amino acids long. The CDR3 DNA has 51 bases and is translated from base 1. CDR1 and CDR2, looked up from the germline V gene, are MGHRA and YSYEKL. Ends trimmed: V by 1 base, J by 14 bases; bases unmatched to a gene: 20. Regarding this clonotype: What antigen it recognizes has not been identified. Base-call qualities are not available, and no considerably larger clone is one nucleotide away.

Library method: 5' RACE. The instrument was an Illumina HiSeq 2500. A second PCR of roughly 6 to 12 cycles was performed with a sample-barcoded 5' primer and a J-beta primer mix. A unique molecular identifier was introduced onto each TCR beta cDNA molecule by a template-switch 5' adaptor carrying 12 random nucleotides. At least 3 million CDR3-containing paired-end reads were obtained from each sample. All of the RNA was converted into first-strand cDNA using the Mint cDNA synthesis kit, with a TRBC-specific oligonucleotide serving as the primer. Following uracil-DNA glycosylase treatment, all cDNA underwent a first 18-cycle PCR with the universal primers M1SS and BC2_uni_R. The authors' analysis ran thus. For normalization, 1 million high-quality reads were randomly selected from each sample, with every read carrying a distinct molecular identifier. Reads with shared molecular identifiers were discarded instead of being binned into consensus sequences. MiTCR, set to a Q25 quality threshold and the strictest error-elimination algorithm, was used for CDR3 identification, clonotype clustering and error correction. A nonparametric unseen species model with Euler transformation was used to estimate lower-bound total TCR beta diversity. In TCRdb, the public reads were trimmed at Q25 with fastp and aligned with MiXCR, with productive beta chains retained. Every CDR3 protein is listed once, alongside the most common genes and DNA of its rows. In this record, the V and J calls reflect TCRdb's handling and not the investigators' own analysis. This sample gives around 800,000 distinct CDR3 sequences in total; around half of them show up just once. About two fifths of the sample lies in the top ten.

Systemically healthy Caucasian individuals from Russia, 39 in total and aged about 6 to 95 years, were included as donors. Each donor gave ten milliliters of peripheral blood, collected into EDTA-treated Vacutainer tubes. Ficoll-Paque density-gradient centrifugation was used to isolate PBMCs, with at least 6.5 million per sample. Total RNA, at least 6 micrograms per sample, was extracted from PBMCs with Trizol reagent. Naive CD45RAhigh/CD27high T cell percentages were measured by flow cytometry on a PBMC aliquot from every donor. The sequence came from an older man in good health. Recombination linked TRBV4-1 to TRBJ2-3, with 8 bases in between that match TRBD2. Sequencing was carried out using blood. The encoded CDR3 is CASSQAHERERHRYAYF. The DNA sequence follows: TGCGCCAGCAGCCAAGCGCATGAGCGGGAGAGGCACAGATACGCGTATTTT.